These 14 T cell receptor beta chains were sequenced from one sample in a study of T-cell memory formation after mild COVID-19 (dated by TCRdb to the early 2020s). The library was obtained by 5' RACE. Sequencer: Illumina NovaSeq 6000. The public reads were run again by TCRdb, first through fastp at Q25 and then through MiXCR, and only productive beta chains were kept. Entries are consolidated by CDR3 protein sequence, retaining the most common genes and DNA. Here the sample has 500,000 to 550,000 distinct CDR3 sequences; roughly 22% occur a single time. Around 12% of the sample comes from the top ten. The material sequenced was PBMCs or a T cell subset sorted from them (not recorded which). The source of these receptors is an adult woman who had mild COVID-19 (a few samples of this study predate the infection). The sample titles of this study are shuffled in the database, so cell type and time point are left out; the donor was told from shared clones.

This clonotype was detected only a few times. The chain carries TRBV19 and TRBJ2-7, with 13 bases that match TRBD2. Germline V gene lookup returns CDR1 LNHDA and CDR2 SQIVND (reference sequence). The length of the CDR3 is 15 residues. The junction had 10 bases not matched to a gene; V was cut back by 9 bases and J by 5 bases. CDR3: CASSIGTSGKHEQYF. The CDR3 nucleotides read TGTGCCAGCTCGATAGGGACTAGCGGGAAGCACGAGCAGTACTTC.

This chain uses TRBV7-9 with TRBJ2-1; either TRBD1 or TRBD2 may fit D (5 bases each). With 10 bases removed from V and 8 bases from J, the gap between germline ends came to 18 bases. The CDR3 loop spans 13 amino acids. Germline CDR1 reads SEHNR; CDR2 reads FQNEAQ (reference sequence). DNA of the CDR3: TGTGCCACCCCGGGACCAGCGTCGTATGAGCAGTTCTTC. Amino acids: CATPGPASYEQFF. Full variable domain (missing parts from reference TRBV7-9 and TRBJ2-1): DTGVSQNPRHKITKRGQNVTFRCDPISEHNRLYWYRQTLGQGPEFLTYFQNEAQLEKSRLLSDRFSAERPKGSFSTLEIQRTEQGDSAMYLCATPGPASYEQFFGPGTRLTVL.

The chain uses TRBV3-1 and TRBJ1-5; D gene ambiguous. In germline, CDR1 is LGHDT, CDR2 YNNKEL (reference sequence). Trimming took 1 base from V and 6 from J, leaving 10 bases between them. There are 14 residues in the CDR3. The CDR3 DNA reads TGTGCCAGCAGCCAAGGCGTCGGGGTTCAGCCCCAGCATTTT. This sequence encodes CASSQGVGVQPQHF.

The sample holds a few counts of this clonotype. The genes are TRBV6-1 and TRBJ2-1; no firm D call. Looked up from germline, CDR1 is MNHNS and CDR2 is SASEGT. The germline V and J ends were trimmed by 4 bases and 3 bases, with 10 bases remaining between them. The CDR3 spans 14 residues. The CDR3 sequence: CASSVGIGYNEQFF. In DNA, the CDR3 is TGTGCCAGCAGTGTCGGTATCGGCTACAATGAGCAGTTCTTC.

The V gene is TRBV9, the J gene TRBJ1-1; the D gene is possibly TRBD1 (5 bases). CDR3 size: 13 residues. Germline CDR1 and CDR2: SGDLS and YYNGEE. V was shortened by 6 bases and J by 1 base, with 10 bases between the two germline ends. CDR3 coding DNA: TGTGCCAGCACCGGGACCGGGAACACTGAAGCTTTCTTT. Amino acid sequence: CASTGTGNTEAFF. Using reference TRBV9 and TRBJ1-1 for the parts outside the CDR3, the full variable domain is DSGVTQTPKHLITATGQRVTLRCSPRSGDLSVYWYQQSLDQGLQFLIQYYNGEERAKGNILERFSAQQFPDLHSELNLSSLELGDSALYFCASTGTGNTEAFFGQGTRLTVV.

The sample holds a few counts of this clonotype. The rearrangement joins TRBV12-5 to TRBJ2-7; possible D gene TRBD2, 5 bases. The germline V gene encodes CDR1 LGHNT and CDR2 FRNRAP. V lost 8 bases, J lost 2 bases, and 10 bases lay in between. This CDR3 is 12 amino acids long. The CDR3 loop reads CASCTGTYEQYF. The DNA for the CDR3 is TGTGCTAGTTGTACGGGAACCTACGAGCAGTACTTC.

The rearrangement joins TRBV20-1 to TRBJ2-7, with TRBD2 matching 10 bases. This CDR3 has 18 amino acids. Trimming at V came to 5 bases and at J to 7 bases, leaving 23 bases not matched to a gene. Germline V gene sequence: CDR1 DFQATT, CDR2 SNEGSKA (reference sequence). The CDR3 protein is CSAQGGGFSSGGSLEQYF. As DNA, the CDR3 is TGCAGTGCTCAGGGAGGTGGCTTCTCTAGCGGGGGCTCGCTAGAGCAGTACTTC.

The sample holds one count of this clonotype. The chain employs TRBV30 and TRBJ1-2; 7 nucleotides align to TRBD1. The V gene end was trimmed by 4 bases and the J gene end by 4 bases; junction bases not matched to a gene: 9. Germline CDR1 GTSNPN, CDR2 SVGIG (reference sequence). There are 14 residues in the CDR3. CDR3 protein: CAWTRQGGLYGYTF. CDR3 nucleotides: TGTGCCTGGACTAGACAGGGAGGGCTCTATGGCTACACCTTC.

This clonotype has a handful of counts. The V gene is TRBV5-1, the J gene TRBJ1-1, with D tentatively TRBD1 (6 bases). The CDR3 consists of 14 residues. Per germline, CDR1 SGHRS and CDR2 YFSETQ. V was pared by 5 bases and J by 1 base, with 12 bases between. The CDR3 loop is CASSVDSQNTEAFF. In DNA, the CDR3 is TGCGCCAGCAGTGTGGACAGTCAGAACACTGAAGCTTTCTTT.

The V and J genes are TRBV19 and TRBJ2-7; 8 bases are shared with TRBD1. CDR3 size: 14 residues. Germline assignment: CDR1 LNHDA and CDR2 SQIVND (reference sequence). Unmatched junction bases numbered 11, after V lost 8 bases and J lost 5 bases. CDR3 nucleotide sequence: TGTGCCAGTGGCGTCGGACAGGGTAGCGACGAGCAGTACTTC. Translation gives CASGVGQGSDEQYF.

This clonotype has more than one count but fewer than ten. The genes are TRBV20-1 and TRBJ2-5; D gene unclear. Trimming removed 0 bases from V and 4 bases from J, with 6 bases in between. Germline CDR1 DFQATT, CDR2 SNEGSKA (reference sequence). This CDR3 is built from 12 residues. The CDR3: CSAREGPETQYF. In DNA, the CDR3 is TGCAGTGCTAGAGAAGGCCCAGAGACCCAGTACTTC.

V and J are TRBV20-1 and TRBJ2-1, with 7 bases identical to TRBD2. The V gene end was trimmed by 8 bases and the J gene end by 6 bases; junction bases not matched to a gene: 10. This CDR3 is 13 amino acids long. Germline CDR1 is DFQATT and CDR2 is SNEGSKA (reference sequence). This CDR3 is CSTVGRSLNEQFF. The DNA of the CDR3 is TGCAGTACCGTCGGGAGGTCCCTCAATGAGCAGTTCTTC.

CDR3 sequence: CSAEGTAGNHTDTQYF. The CDR3 region has the DNA TGCAGTGCTGAGGGGACAGCGGGCAATCACACAGATACGCAGTATTTT. This chain connects TRBV20-1 to TRBJ2-3; TRBD1 is a possible D gene (7 bases). The germline V gene encodes CDR1 DFQATT and CDR2 SNEGSKA (reference sequence). The CDR3 is made up of 16 amino acids. Trimming removed 5 bases at V and 2 bases at J, with 20 bases between.

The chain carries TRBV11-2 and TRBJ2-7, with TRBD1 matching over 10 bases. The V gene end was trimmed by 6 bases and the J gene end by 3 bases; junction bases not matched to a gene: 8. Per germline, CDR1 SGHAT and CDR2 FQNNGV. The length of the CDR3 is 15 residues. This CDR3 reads CASSSLRDRGYEQYF. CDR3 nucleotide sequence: TGTGCCAGCAGTTCACTCCGGGACAGGGGCTACGAGCAGTACTTC.